One and the same sample provided the 2 T cell receptor beta chains below, sequenced in a study of lymphopenia after photon versus proton radiotherapy. Produced via immunoSEQ multiplex PCR; TCRdb's table is partial and in-frame only. The sample has fewer than 35,000 clones, about 91% seen once. Sequencing used peripheral blood, obtained from a patient treated with proton-based radiotherapy. Receptors were obtained from a woman in her 70s with pancreatic cancer. Some clones in this sample may be carry-over from other donors' samples.

This clone was seen only a few times. The V call is TRBV4-1, the J call TRBJ2-7, with 8 bases identical to TRBD1. J gave up 6 bases and V 1 base, and 8 bases lay outside the gene matches. This CDR3 is built from 15 residues. Germline assignment: CDR1 MGHRA and CDR2 YSYEKL. CDR3 loop: CASSQAWTGLSEQYF. CDR3 DNA: TGCGCCAGCAGCCAAGCCTGGACAGGGCTATCCGAGCAGTACTTC.

This rearrangement joins TRBV11-2 to TRBJ2-2; maybe TRBD1 (5 bases). CDR1 and CDR2 from the germline V gene are SGHAT and FQNNGV. V lost 5 bases, J lost 0 bases, and 10 bases lay in between. The CDR3 has 15 residues. The CDR3 DNA reads as TGTGCCAGCAGCCCCAGACAGACGAACACCGGGGAGCTGTTTTTT. Its protein is CASSPRQTNTGELFF.